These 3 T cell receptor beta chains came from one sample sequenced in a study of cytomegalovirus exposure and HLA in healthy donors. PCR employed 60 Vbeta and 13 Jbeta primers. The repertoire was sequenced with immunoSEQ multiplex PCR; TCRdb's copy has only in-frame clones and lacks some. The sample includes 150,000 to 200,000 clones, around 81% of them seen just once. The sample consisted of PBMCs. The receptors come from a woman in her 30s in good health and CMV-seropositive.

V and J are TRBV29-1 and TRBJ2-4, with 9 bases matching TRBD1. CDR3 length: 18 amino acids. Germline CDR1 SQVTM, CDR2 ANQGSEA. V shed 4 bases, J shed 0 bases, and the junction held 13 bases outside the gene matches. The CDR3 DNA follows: TGCAGCGTTGTAGGACAGGGGCCCACCGATTTAGCCAAAAACATTCAGTACTTC. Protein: CSVVGQGPTDLAKNIQYF.

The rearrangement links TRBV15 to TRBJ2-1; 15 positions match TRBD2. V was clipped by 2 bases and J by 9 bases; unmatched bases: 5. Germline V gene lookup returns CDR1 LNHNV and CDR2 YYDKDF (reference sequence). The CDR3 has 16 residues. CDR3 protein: CATSRSLGLAGGEQFF. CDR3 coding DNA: TGTGCCACCAGCAGATCCCTGGGACTAGCGGGGGGTGAGCAGTTCTTC.

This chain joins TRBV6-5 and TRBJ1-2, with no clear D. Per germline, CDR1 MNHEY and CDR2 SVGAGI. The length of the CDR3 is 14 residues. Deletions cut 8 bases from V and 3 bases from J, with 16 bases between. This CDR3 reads CASRNSWRYYGYTF. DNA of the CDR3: TGTGCCAGCCGCAACTCGTGGAGATACTATGGCTACACCTTC.